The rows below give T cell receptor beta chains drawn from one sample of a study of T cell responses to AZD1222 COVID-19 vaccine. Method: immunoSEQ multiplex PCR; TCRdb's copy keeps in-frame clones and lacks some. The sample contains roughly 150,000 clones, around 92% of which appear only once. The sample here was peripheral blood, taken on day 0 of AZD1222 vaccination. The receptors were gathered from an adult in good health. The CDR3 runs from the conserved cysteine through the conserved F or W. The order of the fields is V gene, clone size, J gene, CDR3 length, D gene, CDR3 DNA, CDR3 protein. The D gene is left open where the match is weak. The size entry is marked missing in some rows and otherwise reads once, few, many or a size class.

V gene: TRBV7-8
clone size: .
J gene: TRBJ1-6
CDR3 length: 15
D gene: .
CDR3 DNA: TGTGCCAGCAGCTTAGTGCCCGTCAATAATTCACCCCTCCACTTT
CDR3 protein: CASSLVPVNNSPLHF

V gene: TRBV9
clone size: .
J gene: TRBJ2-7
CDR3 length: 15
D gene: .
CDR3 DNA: TGTGCCAGCAGCGTCACCGGGACGGGGAACTACGAGCAGTACTTC
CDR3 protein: CASSVTGTGNYEQYF

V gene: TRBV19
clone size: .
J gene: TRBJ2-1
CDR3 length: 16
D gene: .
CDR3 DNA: TGTGCCAGTAGTATAGGAGCTCCGCATCAATACAATGAGCAGTTCTTC
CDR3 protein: CASSIGAPHQYNEQFF

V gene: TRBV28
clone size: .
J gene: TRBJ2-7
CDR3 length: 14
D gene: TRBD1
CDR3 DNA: TGTGCCAGCGGACCGGGACAGGGGGCTGGTGGCGCCTTCTTC
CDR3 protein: CASGPGQGAGGAFF

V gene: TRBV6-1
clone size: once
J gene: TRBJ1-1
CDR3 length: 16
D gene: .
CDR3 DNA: TGTGCCAGCAGTGAACAGGGTGGGGGAGGGAACACTGAAGCTTTCTTT
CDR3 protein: CASSEQGGGGNTEAFF

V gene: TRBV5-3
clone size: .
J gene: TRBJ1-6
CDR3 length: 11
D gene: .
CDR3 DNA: TGTGCCAGAGGGGAAACTACACCCCTCCACTTT
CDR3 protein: CARGETTPLHF

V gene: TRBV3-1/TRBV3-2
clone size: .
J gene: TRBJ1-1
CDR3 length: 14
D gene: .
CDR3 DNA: TGTGCCACCGGAAGGGGGTCAGAAAACACTGAAGCTTTCTTT
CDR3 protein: CATGRGSENTEAFF

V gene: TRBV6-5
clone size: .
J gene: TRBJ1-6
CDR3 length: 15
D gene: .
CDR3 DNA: TGTGCCAGCAAAGCCCGGGGGCGGTCGGATTCACCCCTCCACTTT
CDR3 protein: CASKARGRSDSPLHF

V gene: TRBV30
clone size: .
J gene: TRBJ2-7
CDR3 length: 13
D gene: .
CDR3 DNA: TGTGCCTGGAGTGCCACCGGGGTGGACGAGCAGTACTTC
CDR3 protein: CAWSATGVDEQYF

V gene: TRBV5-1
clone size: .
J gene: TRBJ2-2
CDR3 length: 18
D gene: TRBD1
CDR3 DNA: TGCGCCAGCAGCTTGGCCGGGACAGGGTCGGCTTTCTCCGGGGAGCTGTTTTTT
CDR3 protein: CASSLAGTGSAFSGELFF

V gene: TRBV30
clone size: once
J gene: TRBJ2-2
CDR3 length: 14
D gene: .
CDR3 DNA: TGTGCCTGGAAGCTAACTAGCAACACCGGGGAGCTGTTTTTT
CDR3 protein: CAWKLTSNTGELFF

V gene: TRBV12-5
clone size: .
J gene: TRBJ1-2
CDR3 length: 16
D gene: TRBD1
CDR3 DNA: TGTGCTAGTGGTTTGGGGGGACAGGGGGCGCAATATGGCTACACCTTC
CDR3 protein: CASGLGGQGAQYGYTF

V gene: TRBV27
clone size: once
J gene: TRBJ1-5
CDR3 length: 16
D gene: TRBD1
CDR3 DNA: TGTGCCAGCAGTTCGACCCGACAGGGGAGCAATCAGCCCCAGCATTTT
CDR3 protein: CASSSTRQGSNQPQHF

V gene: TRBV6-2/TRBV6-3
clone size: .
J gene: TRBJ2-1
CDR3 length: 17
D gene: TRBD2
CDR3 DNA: TGTGCCAGCAGTTCCTCACCGGGACTAGCCTTATACAATGAGCAGTTCTTC
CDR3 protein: CASSSSPGLALYNEQFF

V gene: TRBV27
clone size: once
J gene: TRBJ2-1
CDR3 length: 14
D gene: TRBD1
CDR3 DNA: TGTGCCAGCAGTGGGACAGAGCTCTACAATGAGCAGTTCTTC
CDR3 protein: CASSGTELYNEQFF

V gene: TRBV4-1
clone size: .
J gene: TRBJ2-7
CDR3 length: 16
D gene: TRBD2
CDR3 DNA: TGCGCCAGCAGCCAAGACAGTCTAGCGGGGGCCTACGAGCAGTACTTC
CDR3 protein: CASSQDSLAGAYEQYF

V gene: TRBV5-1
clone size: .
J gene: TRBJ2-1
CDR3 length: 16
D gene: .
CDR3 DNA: TGCGCCAGCAGCTTGGATCCTACGGTCCGGGCCAGGGAGCAGTTCTTC
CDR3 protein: CASSLDPTVRAREQFF

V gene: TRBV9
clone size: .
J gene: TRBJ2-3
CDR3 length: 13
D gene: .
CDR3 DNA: TGTGCCAGCAGCGTTCGGGCTGTAGATACGCAGTATTTT
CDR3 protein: CASSVRAVDTQYF

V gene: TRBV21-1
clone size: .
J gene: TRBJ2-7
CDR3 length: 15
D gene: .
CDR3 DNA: TGTGCCAGCAGCAAAGTTGTAGGCAGCTCCTACGAGCAGTACTTC
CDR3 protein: CASSKVVGSSYEQYF

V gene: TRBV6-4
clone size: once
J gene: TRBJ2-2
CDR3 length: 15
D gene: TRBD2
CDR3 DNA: TGTGCCAGCAGTGACTCGGCGGGGGGGCCCGGGGAGCTGTTTTTT
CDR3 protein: CASSDSAGGPGELFF

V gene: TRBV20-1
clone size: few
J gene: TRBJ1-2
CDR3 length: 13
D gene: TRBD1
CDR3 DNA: TGCAGTGCTAGTCGTGCAGGGGGACAGACCTACACCTTC
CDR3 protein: CSASRAGGQTYTF

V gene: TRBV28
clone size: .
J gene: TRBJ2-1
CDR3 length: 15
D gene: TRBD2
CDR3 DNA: TGTGCCAACACGGGGACTAGCGGGATATACAATGAGCAGTTCTTC
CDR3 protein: CANTGTSGIYNEQFF

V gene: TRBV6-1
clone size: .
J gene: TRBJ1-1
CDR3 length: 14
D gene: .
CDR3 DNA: TGTGCCAGCAGTGAAACGGGGGTAGGGACTGAAGCTTTCTTT
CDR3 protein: CASSETGVGTEAFF

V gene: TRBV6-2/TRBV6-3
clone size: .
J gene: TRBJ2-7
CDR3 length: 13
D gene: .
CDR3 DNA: TGTGCCAGCAGTTACGTCGGGGTCAACGAGCAGTACTTC
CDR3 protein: CASSYVGVNEQYF

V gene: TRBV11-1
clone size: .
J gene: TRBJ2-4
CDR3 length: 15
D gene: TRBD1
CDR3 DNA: TGTGCCAGCAGCTTAGGACAGGGGTTTAAAAACATTCAGTACTTC
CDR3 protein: CASSLGQGFKNIQYF

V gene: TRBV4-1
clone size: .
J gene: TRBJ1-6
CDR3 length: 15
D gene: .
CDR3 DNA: TGCGCCAGCAGCCCTGGTTGGAGGGAGAATTCACCCCTCCACTTT
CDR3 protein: CASSPGWRENSPLHF

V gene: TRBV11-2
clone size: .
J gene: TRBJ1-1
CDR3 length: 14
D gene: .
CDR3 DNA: TGTGCCAGCAGTAATTCAGGGGCCAACACTGAAGCTTTCTTT
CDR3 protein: CASSNSGANTEAFF

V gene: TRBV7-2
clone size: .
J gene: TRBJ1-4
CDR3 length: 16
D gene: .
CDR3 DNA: TGTGCCAGCAGCAAGACAGGCCCTGCAACTAATGAAAAACTGTTTTTT
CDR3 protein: CASSKTGPATNEKLFF

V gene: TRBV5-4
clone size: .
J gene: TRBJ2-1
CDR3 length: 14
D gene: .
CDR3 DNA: TGTGCCAGCAGCTCCCAGAGCTCCTACAATGAGCAGTTCTTC
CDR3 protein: CASSSQSSYNEQFF

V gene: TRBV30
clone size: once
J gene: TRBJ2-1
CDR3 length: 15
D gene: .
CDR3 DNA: TGTGCCTGGAGCGCAAAAAGGAGCTCCTACAATGAGCAGTTCTTC
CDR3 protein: CAWSAKRSSYNEQFF

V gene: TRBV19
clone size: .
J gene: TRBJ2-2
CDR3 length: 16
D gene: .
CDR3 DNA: TGTGCCAGTTTCGTTAGGGGGAGCACGGGCACCGGGGAGCTGTTTTTT
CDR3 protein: CASFVRGSTGTGELFF

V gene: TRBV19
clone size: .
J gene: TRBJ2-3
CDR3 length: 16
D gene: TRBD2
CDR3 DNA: TGTGCCAGTAGTTGGACTAGCGGGAGGTCCACAGATACGCAGTATTTT
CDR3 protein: CASSWTSGRSTDTQYF

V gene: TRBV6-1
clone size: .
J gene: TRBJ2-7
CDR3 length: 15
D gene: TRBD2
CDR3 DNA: TGTGCCAGCAGTGAAGCGGGGACTAGCGGCTACGAGCAGTACTTC
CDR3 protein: CASSEAGTSGYEQYF

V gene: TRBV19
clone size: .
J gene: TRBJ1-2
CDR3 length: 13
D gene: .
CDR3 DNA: TGTGCCAGTAGTATCGGACAGCAATATGGCTACACCTTC
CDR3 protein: CASSIGQQYGYTF